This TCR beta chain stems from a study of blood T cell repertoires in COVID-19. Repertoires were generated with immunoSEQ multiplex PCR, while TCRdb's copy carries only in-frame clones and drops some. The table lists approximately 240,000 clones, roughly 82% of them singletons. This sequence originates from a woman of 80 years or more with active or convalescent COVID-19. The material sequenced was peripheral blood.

CDR3 coding DNA: TGTGCCAGCAGTTTAGGGACAGCAACCTACGAGCAGTACTTC. The encoded protein is CASSLGTATYEQYF. The chain carries TRBV28 and TRBJ2-7; 7 bases match TRBD1. Germline CDR1 and CDR2: MDHEN and SYDVKM. The CDR3 extends over 14 amino acids. The V gene end was trimmed by 2 bases and the J gene end by 2 bases; junction bases not matched to a gene: 3.